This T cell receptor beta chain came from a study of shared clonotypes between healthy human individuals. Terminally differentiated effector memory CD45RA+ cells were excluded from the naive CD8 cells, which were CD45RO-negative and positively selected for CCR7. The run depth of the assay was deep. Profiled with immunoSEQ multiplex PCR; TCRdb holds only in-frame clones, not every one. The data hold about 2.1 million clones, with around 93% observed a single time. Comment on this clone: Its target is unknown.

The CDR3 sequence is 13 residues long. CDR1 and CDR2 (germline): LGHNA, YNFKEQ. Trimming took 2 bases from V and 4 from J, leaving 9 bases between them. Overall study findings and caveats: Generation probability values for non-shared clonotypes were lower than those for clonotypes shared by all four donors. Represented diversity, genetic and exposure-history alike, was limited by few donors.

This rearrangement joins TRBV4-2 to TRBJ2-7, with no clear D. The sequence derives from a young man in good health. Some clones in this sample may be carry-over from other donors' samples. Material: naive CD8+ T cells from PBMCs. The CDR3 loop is CASSQRTLYEQYF. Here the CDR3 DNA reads TGTGCCAGCAGCCAAAGGACGCTTTACGAGCAGTACTTC.